This T cell receptor beta chain was sequenced during a study of blood T cell repertoires in COVID-19. Followed over time, Seattle patients had been enrolled while infection was active. This CDR3 comprises 16 residues. The germline gives CDR1 KGHDR, CDR2 SFDVKD. V shed 4 bases and J 6 bases; nucleotides not matched to a gene: 9. Per the original methods: The authors estimated nucleated cell counts from reference gene primer amplification. Produced via immunoSEQ multiplex PCR; TCRdb's table is partial and in-frame only. V, J and clone size reflect that table, while D and trimming were determined from the DNA. Of around 63,000 clones in the sample, approximately 92% were seen once.

This chain links TRBV24-1 with TRBJ2-3, with TRBD2 identical over 10 bases. Sequencing input: peripheral blood. The TCR was taken from an older woman with COVID-19, enrolled during active disease. CDR3 bases: TGTGCCACCAGTGAAATCCTAGCGGGAGTGGGTGATACGCAGTATTTT. Amino acids: CATSEILAGVGDTQYF.